The present entry profiles one T cell receptor beta chain with its context. This entry is derived from a study of early T cells in non-severe SARS-CoV-2 infection. TCRdb re-called the 5' RACE reads through MiXCR, storing one row per CDR3 protein. The sample includes more than 65,000 distinct CDR3 sequences, roughly 4.9% of them seen just once. Germline CDR1 reads MDHEN; CDR2 reads SYDVKM. J gave up 2 bases and V 6 bases, and 4 bases lay outside the gene matches. The CDR3 is 14 residues long. The TCR comes from an adult who was a healthcare worker with PCR-confirmed SARS-CoV-2 infection or an uninfected control (not recorded which). The donor label of this sample is uncertain. The input for sequencing was whole blood, taken at baseline. V usage is TRBV28 and J usage is TRBJ2-7; 10 bases are a match to TRBD2. CDR3 protein: CASRWTSGTYEQYF. CDR3 DNA: TGTGCCAGCAGATGGACTAGCGGCACCTACGAGCAGTACTTC.